Following are 22 T cell receptor beta chains from one sample sequenced in a study of identical twins. MiXCR, run by TCRdb on the 5' RACE reads, gives a single entry per CDR3 protein. There are over 250,000 distinct CDR3 sequences in the sample; more than 8% occur only once, and roughly 7% lies in the top ten. Separately, the same data were catalogued under a study of yellow fever vaccine responses in identical twins.

The specimen was CD8+ T cells sorted from blood. These receptors came from a woman aged 18-29 years in good health.

This clonotype was picked up a small number of times. This chain connects TRBV21-1 to TRBJ2-2; the D call TRBD1 from the table was never checked on the DNA. TRBV21-1 is deemed a pseudogene. The CDR3 has 15 amino acids. The CDR3 loop is CASSSRTANTGELFF. The CDR3 nucleotides are TGTGCCAGCAGCTCCCGGACAGCTAACACCGGGGAGCTGTTTTTT.

This clonotype was seen many times. The chain uses TRBV29-1 and TRBJ2-3; no reliable D call. Germline loops: CDR1 SQVTM, CDR2 ANQGSEA. The length of the CDR3 is 15 residues. V lost 4 bases and J lost 4, with 18 bases in between. The CDR3 protein is CSVGWAATGPDTQYF. The DNA for the CDR3 is TGCAGCGTTGGATGGGCCGCGACTGGGCCAGATACGCAGTATTTT.

This clonotype appeared many times. This CDR3 reads CSVEQRQYF. CDR3 sequence (DNA): TGCAGCGTTGAACAGAGACAGTACTTC. This sequence joins TRBV29-1 and TRBJ2-7; D is ambiguous. CDR3 length: 9 residues. CDR1 and CDR2 (germline): SQVTM, ANQGSEA. V shed 2 bases and J shed 10 bases, with 6 bases lying between them.

This clonotype was seen only a few times. The chain recombines TRBV12-3 or TRBV12-4 with TRBJ1-4; D call uncertain. The CDR3 runs to 15 residues. Trimming took 6 bases from V and 4 from J, leaving 15 bases between them. CDR3 sequence: CASSPPNSFNEKLFF. CDR3 nucleotides: TGTGCCAGCAGCCCCCCCAACAGCTTTAATGAAAAACTGTTTTTT.

This clonotype showed up many times. The chain recombines TRBV7-8 with TRBJ1-3; no clear D. Germline V lookup: CDR1 SGHVS, CDR2 FQNEAQ. The CDR3 totals 16 residues. The V gene lost 2 bases and the J gene lost 1 base, with 12 bases spanning the gap. CDR3 coding DNA: TGTGCCAGCAGCTTATCCCCCATAGAGTCTGGAAACACCATATATTTT. Translated: CASSLSPIESGNTIYF.

Only a few counts were recorded for this clonotype. The chain carries TRBV9 and TRBJ1-2; the match to TRBD1 covers 10 bases. V gave up 4 bases and J gave up 4 bases; unmatched junction bases: 16. The CDR3 extends over 18 amino acids. CDR1 is SGDLS, CDR2 YYNGEE, per germline. Here the CDR3 DNA reads TGTGCCAGCAGCCCTCGCGGGACAGGGGAACCGTACCCCTATGGCTACACCTTC. Its translation: CASSPRGTGEPYPYGYTF.

Many counts were recorded for this clonotype. This sequence joins TRBV29-1 and TRBJ2-3, with unresolved D. V lost 0 bases and J 4 bases, leaving 11 bases between the germline ends. CDR3 length: 14 residues. CDR1 SQVTM and CDR2 ANQGSEA come from the germline V gene. The CDR3 reads CSVEEGLSPDTQYF. CDR3 in DNA: TGCAGCGTTGAAGAAGGGCTTAGCCCAGATACGCAGTATTTT.

A few counts support this clonotype. V is TRBV6-2 or TRBV6-3 and J is TRBJ2-3; 9 positions agree with TRBD2. V dropped 2 bases and J dropped 4; count of bases not matched to a gene: 7. Germline loops: CDR1 MNHEY, CDR2 SVGEGT. CDR3 length: 16 amino acids. The CDR3, as DNA: TGTGCCAGCAGTTACGGGATAGCGGGGGAAGCAGATACGCAGTATTTT. This sequence encodes CASSYGIAGEADTQYF.

Regarding this clonotype: A read error is possible here, since a much larger clone lies one base away. The conserved phenylalanine or tryptophan is not found at the CDR3 terminus, so this likely reflects a read error. The chain joins TRBV27 to TRBJ2-5; no firm D call. Germline V gene sequence: CDR1 MNHEY, CDR2 SMNVEV (reference sequence). The CDR3 is 14 amino acids. V dropped 0 bases and J dropped 0 bases, with 5 bases sitting between them. The CDR3 nucleotides are TGTGCCAGCAGTTTATCAGGGTACCAAGAGACCCAGTACCTC. Residues: CASSLSGYQETQYL.

This clonotype was seen a handful of times. This chain links TRBV3-1 with TRBJ2-2; D not certain. The ends were cut back, 5 bases at V and 6 bases at J, with 13 bases in the middle. The germline V gene has CDR1 LGHDT and CDR2 YNNKEL (reference sequence). CDR3 length: 14 residues. The CDR3 DNA reads TGTGCCAGCAGCGGAGTGATGGGGTCCGGGGAGCTGTTTTTT. Encoded protein: CASSGVMGSGELFF.

In this sample, this clonotype turned up a few times. The rearrangement joins TRBV2 to TRBJ2-7, with TRBD1 matching over 7 bases. Trimming took 8 bases from V and 2 from J; bases not matched to a gene: 3. The CDR3 contains 12 residues. The V gene's germline CDR1 is SNHLY and CDR2 FYNNEI. CDR3 loop: CASLDRAYEQYF. CDR3 sequence (DNA): TGTGCCAGCTTAGACAGGGCCTACGAGCAGTACTTC. Using reference TRBV2 and TRBJ2-7 for the parts outside the CDR3, the full variable domain is EPEVTQTPSHQVTQMGQEVILRCVPISNHLYFYWYRQILGQKVEFLVSFYNNEISEKSEIFDDQFSVERPDGSNFTLKIRSTKLEDSAMYFCASLDRAYEQYFGPGTRLTVT.

This clonotype has a handful of counts. The V gene is TRBV7-6, the J gene TRBJ1-1, with 9 bases lining up with TRBD1. This CDR3 is built from 16 residues. V shed 4 bases, J shed 4 bases, and the junction held 10 bases outside the gene matches. CDR1 and CDR2 (germline): SGHVS, FNYEAQ. CDR3 DNA sequence: TGTGCCAGCAGCTCTTCGACAGGGGGGCCCAGCACTGAAGCTTTCTTT. Protein product: CASSSSTGGPSTEAFF.

The sample holds a few counts of this clonotype. The chain uses TRBV29-1 and TRBJ2-5; TRBD1 aligns across 8 bases. The length of the CDR3 is 17 residues. V gave up 0 bases and J gave up 0 bases; unmatched junction bases: 9. Germline CDR1 is SQVTM and CDR2 is ANQGSEA. The CDR3 DNA follows: TGCAGCGTTGAAGATCTTCGCACAGGGGGGTACCAAGAGACCCAGTACTTC. As protein: CSVEDLRTGGYQETQYF.

The chain is built from TRBV6-2 or TRBV6-3 and TRBJ2-2; 8 bases match TRBD2. There are 18 residues in the CDR3. Per the germline V gene, CDR1 is MNHEY and CDR2 is SVGEGT. V was pared by 0 bases and J by 2 bases, with 8 bases of the junction left unmatched. The CDR3 sequence is CASSYSPGGPLNTGELFF. CDR3 coding DNA: TGTGCCAGCAGTTACTCTCCGGGAGGGCCTCTTAACACCGGGGAGCTGTTTTTT.

This clonotype appeared many times. The chain couples TRBV5-1 to TRBJ2-7, with 8 bases fitting TRBD1. Germline V gives CDR1 SGHRS, CDR2 YFSETQ. With 0 bases clipped from V and 4 bases from J, the junction kept 6 bases outside the gene matches. The CDR3 contains 15 residues. CDR3 sequence (DNA): TGCGCCAGCAGCTTGGGCTGGACAGGGCAATACGAGCAGTACTTC. Its translation: CASSLGWTGQYEQYF.

The table lists this clonotype with many counts. The rearrangement joins TRBV6-4 to TRBJ2-3; TRBD2 might be the D (7 bases). The CDR3 is 14 amino acids. CDR1 MRHNA and CDR2 SNTAGT come from the germline V gene. The germline V and J ends were trimmed by 2 bases and 2 bases, with 8 bases remaining between them. The CDR3, as DNA: TGTGCCAGCAGTGACGGGGGGGCCACAGATACGCAGTATTTT. Protein sequence: CASSDGGATDTQYF.

This chain connects TRBV20-1 to TRBJ2-7, with D unclear. The CDR3 has 16 amino acids. Germline CDR1 is DFQATT and CDR2 is SNEGSKA (reference sequence). V lost 0 bases and J 0 bases, leaving 15 bases between the germline ends. The CDR3 DNA reads TGCAGTGCTAGAGATACTTGGGGAATTCCCTCCTACGAGCAGTACTTC. It yields the protein CSARDTWGIPSYEQYF.

The rearrangement uses TRBV4-2 and TRBJ2-7; possible D gene TRBD2, 5 bases. Trimming took 3 bases from V and 4 from J, leaving 16 bases between them. The CDR3 is 15 residues long. The germline V gene encodes CDR1 LGHNA and CDR2 YNFKEQ. The CDR3 sequence: CASSQVVGGYYEQYF. The DNA for the CDR3 is TGTGCCAGCAGCCAGGTTGTTGGCGGGTATTACGAGCAGTACTTC.

V and J are TRBV5-4 and TRBJ2-3; 15 bases line up with TRBD2. There are 18 residues in the CDR3. The ends lost 5 bases at V and 5 bases at J; junction bases unmatched: 12. Germline assignment: CDR1 SGHNT and CDR2 YYREEE (reference sequence). In DNA, the CDR3 is TGTGCCAGCAGGATTCACCCCGGGACTAGCGGGGGGAAAGATACGCAGTATTTT. Translated, it gives CASRIHPGTSGGKDTQYF.

This clonotype was observed a handful of times. The rearrangement links TRBV3-1 to TRBJ2-3; 8 bases are a match to TRBD2. The CDR3 covers 15 residues. In germline, CDR1 is LGHDT, CDR2 YNNKEL (reference sequence). Trimming at V came to 4 bases and at J to 3 bases, leaving 6 bases not matched to a gene. CDR3 loop: CASSPGGILTDTQYF. CDR3 in DNA: TGTGCCAGCAGCCCGGGGGGGATACTTACAGATACGCAGTATTTT.

The rearrangement links TRBV28 to TRBJ2-3, with D possibly called TRBD1 or TRBD2 (5 bases each). In germline, CDR1 is MDHEN, CDR2 SYDVKM. V lost 3 bases, J lost 2 bases, and 15 bases lay in between. This CDR3 comprises 16 residues. The CDR3 sequence: CASSFSGADSTDTQYF. In nucleotides, the CDR3 is TGTGCCAGCAGTTTTTCCGGGGCAGACTCCACAGATACGCAGTATTTT.

This chain joins TRBV9 and TRBJ2-4; TRBD2 agrees at 13 bases. The germline CDR1 and CDR2 sequences are SGDLS and YYNGEE. The junction had 5 bases not matched to a gene; V was cut back by 4 bases and J by 1 base. This CDR3 has 17 residues. The CDR3 DNA reads as TGTGCCAGCAGCTCAATGACTAGCGGGGGGGCCAAAAACATTCAGTACTTC. It is translated as CASSSMTSGGAKNIQYF.